This T cell receptor (beta chain) was captured by sequencing in a study of blood T cell repertoires in COVID-19. V gave up 5 bases and J gave up 0 bases, with 5 bases separating them. The CDR3 is made up of 13 amino acids. Germline values: CDR1 SGHTA, CDR2 FQGTGA. Each participant's cohort was designated according to participant-reported clinical history. The protocol was immunoSEQ multiplex PCR, while the TCRdb copy is restricted to in-frame clones and leaves out a portion. The data show over 150,000 clones, 70% to 85% seen once. Sequenced material: PBMCs or T cells enriched from blood (not recorded which). This clonotype was sampled from a woman aged 50 to 60 who had recovered from COVID-19. V gene TRBV7-3 combines with J gene TRBJ1-3, with no clear D. CDR3 residues: CASSAGSGNTIYF. The CDR3 coding sequence is TGTGCCAGCAGCGCCGGCTCTGGAAACACCATATATTTT.